The rows below give T cell receptor beta chains drawn from one sample of a study of T cells in Graves' hyperthyroidism and ophthalmopathy. TCRdb ran MiXCR on the multiplex PCR reads and lists one entry per CDR3 protein. The table shows over 500,000 distinct CDR3 sequences, with 17% occurring only once. The sequencing sample was made of blood. The receptors derive from a woman between 18 and 30 years old with Graves' ophthalmopathy. CDR3s include the opening cysteine and the closing phenylalanine or tryptophan. A D gene is named only where the DNA matches it firmly. Size is stated for part of the rows, as once, few or many counts, or as a class when the clone is expanded.

clone size: many; D gene: .; J gene: TRBJ1-6; V gene: TRBV27; CDR3 protein: CASNPISRGDRNSPLHF; CDR3 DNA: TGTGCCAGCAACCCAATATCCCGCGGGGATAGAAATTCACCCCTCCACTTT
clone size: .; D gene: TRBD1; J gene: TRBJ2-1; V gene: TRBV5-6; CDR3 protein: CASSGGTGLGEQFF; CDR3 DNA: TGTGCCAGCAGCGGGGGGACAGGCCTCGGGGAGCAGTTCTTC
clone size: many; D gene: .; J gene: TRBJ2-7; V gene: TRBV11-2; CDR3 protein: CASSPPGRSAYEQYF; CDR3 DNA: TGTGCCAGCAGCCCTCCGGGACGGTCAGCCTACGAGCAGTACTTC
clone size: few; D gene: .; J gene: TRBJ2-1; V gene: TRBV6-6; CDR3 protein: CASSYSRLVYNEQFF; CDR3 DNA: TGTGCCAGCAGTTACTCGAGGCTAGTCTACAATGAGCAGTTCTTC
clone size: few; D gene: .; J gene: TRBJ2-2; V gene: TRBV5-4; CDR3 protein: CASSLDAESDAFRTGELFF; CDR3 DNA: TGTGCCAGCAGCTTAGACGCCGAAAGTGATGCTTTTCGGACCGGGGAGCTGTTTTTT
clone size: few; D gene: .; J gene: TRBJ2-6; V gene: TRBV5-1; CDR3 protein: CASSLGGGSSSGANVLTF; CDR3 DNA: TGCGCCAGCAGCTTGGGAGGAGGCAGCAGCTCTGGGGCCAACGTCCTGACTTTC
clone size: many; D gene: .; J gene: TRBJ1-1; V gene: TRBV28; CDR3 protein: CASSLWSGNTEAFF; CDR3 DNA: TGTGCCAGCAGTTTATGGAGCGGGAACACTGAAGCTTTCTTT
clone size: .; D gene: .; J gene: TRBJ2-7; V gene: TRBV20-1; CDR3 protein: CSASGSTTYEQYF; CDR3 DNA: TGCAGTGCTAGCGGGAGTACGACCTACGAGCAGTACTTC
clone size: .; D gene: .; J gene: TRBJ2-1; V gene: TRBV30; CDR3 protein: CAWSVPGSFNYNEQFF; CDR3 DNA: TGTGCCTGGAGTGTACCCGGCTCTTTTAACTACAATGAGCAGTTCTTC
clone size: .; D gene: .; J gene: TRBJ1-1; V gene: TRBV5-4; CDR3 protein: CASSLYEGDINTEAFF; CDR3 DNA: TGTGCCAGCAGCTTGTATGAGGGGGATATCAACACTGAAGCTTTCTTT
clone size: .; D gene: TRBD2; J gene: TRBJ2-2; V gene: TRBV5-4; CDR3 protein: CASSFGGGGTGELFF; CDR3 DNA: TGTGCCAGCAGCTTTGGCGGGGGGGGCACCGGGGAGCTGTTTTTT
clone size: many; D gene: TRBD1; J gene: TRBJ2-7; V gene: TRBV27; CDR3 protein: CASRAQLGGAVPVLYEQYF; CDR3 DNA: TGTGCCAGCAGGGCCCAGTTAGGGGGCGCGGTCCCGGTCCTTTACGAGCAGTACTTC
clone size: many; D gene: TRBD2; J gene: TRBJ2-3; V gene: TRBV11-2; CDR3 protein: CASSLAVGGRDTQYF; CDR3 DNA: TGTGCCAGCAGCTTAGCGGTGGGCGGGAGGGATACGCAGTATTTT
clone size: few; D gene: .; J gene: TRBJ2-1; V gene: TRBV7-9; CDR3 protein: CASSPPTGNNEQFF; CDR3 DNA: TGTGCCAGCAGTCCACCGACGGGCAACAATGAGCAGTTCTTC
clone size: .; D gene: .; J gene: TRBJ2-2; V gene: TRBV27; CDR3 protein: CASRMSGGELFF; CDR3 DNA: TGTGCCAGCAGAATGTCGGGCGGGGAGCTGTTTTTT
clone size: many; D gene: TRBD1; J gene: TRBJ1-5; V gene: TRBV29-1; CDR3 protein: CSVGQGTSNQPQHF; CDR3 DNA: TGCAGCGTGGGACAGGGGACTAGCAATCAGCCCCAGCATTTT
clone size: .; D gene: .; J gene: TRBJ1-2; V gene: TRBV5-4; CDR3 protein: CASSLGGAPGYTF; CDR3 DNA: TGTGCCAGCAGCCTGGGGGGGGCGCCTGGCTACACCTTC
clone size: .; D gene: TRBD2; J gene: TRBJ2-3; V gene: TRBV6-1; CDR3 protein: CASSTRGLAGGGATDTQYF; CDR3 DNA: TGTGCCAGCAGTACCCGGGGACTAGCGGGGGGCGGGGCCACAGATACGCAGTATTTT
clone size: few; D gene: TRBD1; J gene: TRBJ2-7; V gene: TRBV4-3; CDR3 protein: CASSQDGTGYEQYF; CDR3 DNA: TGCGCCAGCAGCCAAGACGGGACAGGCTACGAGCAGTACTTC
clone size: many; D gene: .; J gene: TRBJ1-6; V gene: TRBV28; CDR3 protein: CASSRPGLTFRPLHF; CDR3 DNA: TGTGCCAGCAGTAGACCAGGACTGACATTCCGTCCCCTCCACTTT
clone size: .; D gene: TRBD1; J gene: TRBJ1-5; V gene: TRBV10-3; CDR3 protein: CAIGGQDTNQPQHF; CDR3 DNA: TGTGCCATCGGGGGACAGGACACTAATCAGCCCCAGCATTTT
clone size: .; D gene: TRBD1; J gene: TRBJ1-4; V gene: TRBV6-1; CDR3 protein: CASSPDRVLNEKLFF; CDR3 DNA: TGTGCCAGCAGCCCTGACAGGGTCCTCAATGAAAAACTGTTTTTT
clone size: few; D gene: .; J gene: TRBJ2-1; V gene: TRBV7-8; CDR3 protein: CASSLTGGGRPSGFF; CDR3 DNA: TGTGCCAGCAGCTTAACAGGGGGCGGGAGGCCCTCCGGGTTCTTC
clone size: .; D gene: .; J gene: TRBJ2-1; V gene: TRBV13; CDR3 protein: CASSLGWGRAADNEQFF; CDR3 DNA: TGTGCCAGCAGCTTAGGGTGGGGTCGGGCCGCGGACAATGAGCAGTTCTTC
clone size: few; D gene: .; J gene: TRBJ2-7; V gene: TRBV6-5; CDR3 protein: CASSYSLDSSYEQYF; CDR3 DNA: TGTGCCAGCAGTTACTCTTTGGACAGCTCCTACGAGCAGTACTTC
clone size: many; D gene: TRBD1; J gene: TRBJ1-1; V gene: TRBV28; CDR3 protein: CASSLRQGAAFF; CDR3 DNA: TGTGCCAGCAGTTTAAGACAGGGGGCAGCTTTCTTT
clone size: .; D gene: .; J gene: TRBJ1-3; V gene: TRBV14; CDR3 protein: CASSQVLGAGNTIYF; CDR3 DNA: TGTGCCAGCAGCCAAGTTCTAGGGGCTGGAAACACCATATATTTT
clone size: .; D gene: TRBD2; J gene: TRBJ2-7; V gene: TRBV29-1; CDR3 protein: CSVVGWLAGSSYEQYF; CDR3 DNA: TGCAGCGTTGTCGGTTGGTTAGCGGGGAGCTCCTACGAGCAGTACTTC
clone size: many; D gene: .; J gene: TRBJ2-1; V gene: TRBV6-2/TRBV6-3; CDR3 protein: CASSYSILEGNEQFF; CDR3 DNA: TGTGCCAGCAGTTACTCGATTCTAGAGGGGAATGAGCAGTTCTTC
clone size: many; D gene: .; J gene: TRBJ1-5; V gene: TRBV12-3/TRBV12-4; CDR3 protein: CASSLSIISNQPQHF; CDR3 DNA: TGTGCCAGCAGTTTATCAATCATTAGCAATCAGCCCCAGCATTTT
clone size: many; D gene: .; J gene: TRBJ2-4; V gene: TRBV30; CDR3 protein: CAWSGRMGLAKNIQYF; CDR3 DNA: TGTGCCTGGAGTGGGCGGATGGGCCTAGCCAAAAACATTCAGTACTTC
clone size: many; D gene: .; J gene: TRBJ1-5; V gene: TRBV28; CDR3 protein: CASSRDGSNQPQHF; CDR3 DNA: TGTGCCAGCAGTAGGGACGGTAGCAATCAGCCCCAGCATTTT
clone size: few; D gene: TRBD1; J gene: TRBJ2-2; V gene: TRBV7-2; CDR3 protein: CASSPVSTGGSGELFF; CDR3 DNA: TGTGCCAGCAGCCCCGTTTCGACAGGGGGGTCCGGGGAGCTGTTTTTT
clone size: many; D gene: .; J gene: TRBJ2-7; V gene: TRBV13; CDR3 protein: CASSFGQTTYEQYF; CDR3 DNA: TGTGCCAGCAGCTTTGGACAGACCACCTACGAGCAGTACTTC
clone size: .; D gene: .; J gene: TRBJ2-3; V gene: TRBV19; CDR3 protein: CASSRDPTRADTQYF; CDR3 DNA: TGTGCCAGTAGTAGAGACCCTACTCGCGCAGATACGCAGTATTTT
clone size: many; D gene: TRBD2; J gene: TRBJ2-1; V gene: TRBV27; CDR3 protein: CASTLLAGGLGNEQFF; CDR3 DNA: TGTGCCAGCACCTTACTAGCGGGGGGGCTAGGGAATGAGCAGTTCTTC
clone size: few; D gene: .; J gene: TRBJ2-7; V gene: TRBV28; CDR3 protein: CASSLWVTDGYEQYF; CDR3 DNA: TGTGCCAGCAGTTTATGGGTCACAGATGGATACGAGCAGTACTTC
clone size: many; D gene: .; J gene: TRBJ2-7; V gene: TRBV6-2/TRBV6-3; CDR3 protein: CASSPRAGPVDEQYF; CDR3 DNA: TGTGCCAGCAGTCCCCGGGCGGGTCCGGTCGACGAGCAGTACTTC
clone size: .; D gene: .; J gene: TRBJ1-3; V gene: TRBV20-1; CDR3 protein: CSARDAGGNTIYF; CDR3 DNA: TGCAGTGCTAGAGATGCGGGAGGAAACACCATATATTTT
clone size: many; D gene: .; J gene: TRBJ2-6; V gene: TRBV3-1; CDR3 protein: CASSQRGRSGANVLTF; CDR3 DNA: TGTGCCAGCAGCCAAAGGGGACGCTCTGGGGCCAACGTCCTGACTTTC
clone size: many; D gene: TRBD2; J gene: TRBJ2-1; V gene: TRBV2; CDR3 protein: CASSESGLAGAPGYNEQFF; CDR3 DNA: TGTGCCAGCAGTGAATCAGGACTAGCGGGGGCCCCAGGCTACAATGAGCAGTTCTTC
clone size: .; D gene: .; J gene: TRBJ1-3; V gene: TRBV4-3; CDR3 protein: CASSPFSGSGNTIYF; CDR3 DNA: TGCGCCAGCAGCCCCTTCAGCGGGTCTGGAAACACCATATATTTT
clone size: .; D gene: TRBD1; J gene: TRBJ2-5; V gene: TRBV6-5; CDR3 protein: CASSYLVNTGGGQTQYF; CDR3 DNA: TGTGCCAGCAGTTACCTGGTCAATACAGGGGGCGGACAGACCCAGTACTTC
clone size: many; D gene: .; J gene: TRBJ2-3; V gene: TRBV28; CDR3 protein: CASSLPWQADTQYF; CDR3 DNA: TGTGCCAGCAGTTTACCGTGGCAGGCAGATACGCAGTATTTT
clone size: many; D gene: TRBD1; J gene: TRBJ2-2; V gene: TRBV28; CDR3 protein: CASSSTSDRVTGELFF; CDR3 DNA: TGTGCCAGCAGTTCCACCAGCGACAGGGTCACCGGGGAGCTGTTTTTT
clone size: many; D gene: TRBD2; J gene: TRBJ2-1; V gene: TRBV19; CDR3 protein: CASSISTSSYNEQFF; CDR3 DNA: TGTGCCAGTAGTATATCGACTAGCTCTTACAATGAGCAGTTCTTC
clone size: .; D gene: .; J gene: TRBJ2-5; V gene: TRBV20-1; CDR3 protein: CSAQMLPLVETQYF; CDR3 DNA: TGCAGTGCCCAGATGCTCCCCCTTGTCGAGACCCAGTACTTC
clone size: few; D gene: .; J gene: TRBJ1-1; V gene: TRBV7-9; CDR3 protein: CASSLSTEGLGSAFF; CDR3 DNA: TGTGCCAGCAGCTTAAGCACGGAGGGCCTAGGTTCGGCTTTCTTT
clone size: few; D gene: .; J gene: TRBJ1-2; V gene: TRBV20-1; CDR3 protein: CSARPDGYSYTF; CDR3 DNA: TGCAGTGCTAGACCGGACGGCTATAGCTACACCTTC
clone size: .; D gene: TRBD2; J gene: TRBJ2-3; V gene: TRBV18; CDR3 protein: CASSLQTSGGTTDTQYF; CDR3 DNA: TGTGCCAGCTCCCTCCAGACTAGCGGGGGGACCACAGATACGCAGTATTTT
clone size: .; D gene: TRBD1; J gene: TRBJ2-7; V gene: TRBV6-1; CDR3 protein: CASSERTGSEQYF; CDR3 DNA: TGTGCCAGCAGTGAAAGGACAGGTTCCGAGCAGTACTTC